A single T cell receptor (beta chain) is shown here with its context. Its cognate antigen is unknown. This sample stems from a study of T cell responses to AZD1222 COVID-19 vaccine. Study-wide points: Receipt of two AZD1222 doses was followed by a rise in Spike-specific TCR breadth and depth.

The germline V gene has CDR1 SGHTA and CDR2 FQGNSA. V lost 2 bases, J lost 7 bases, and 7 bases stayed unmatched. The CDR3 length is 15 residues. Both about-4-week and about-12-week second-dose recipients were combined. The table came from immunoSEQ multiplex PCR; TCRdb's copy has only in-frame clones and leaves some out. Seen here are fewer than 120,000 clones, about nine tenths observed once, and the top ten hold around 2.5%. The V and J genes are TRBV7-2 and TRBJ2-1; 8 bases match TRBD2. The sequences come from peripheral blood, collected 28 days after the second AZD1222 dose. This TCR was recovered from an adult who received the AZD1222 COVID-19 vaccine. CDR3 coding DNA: TGTGCCAGCAGCTTACGGGGGGGGCTTCAGAATGAGCAGTTCTTC. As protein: CASSLRGGLQNEQFF.